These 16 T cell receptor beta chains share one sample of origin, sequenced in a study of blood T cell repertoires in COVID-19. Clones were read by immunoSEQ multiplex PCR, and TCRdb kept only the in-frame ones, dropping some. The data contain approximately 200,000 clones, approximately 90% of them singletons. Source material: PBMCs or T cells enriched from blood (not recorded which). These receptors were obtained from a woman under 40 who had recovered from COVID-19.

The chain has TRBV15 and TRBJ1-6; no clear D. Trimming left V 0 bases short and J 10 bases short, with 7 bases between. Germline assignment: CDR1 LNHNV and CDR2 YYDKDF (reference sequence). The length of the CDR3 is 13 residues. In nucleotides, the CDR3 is TGTGCCACCAGCAGAGATCGAGGGTCACCCCTCCACTTT. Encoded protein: CATSRDRGSPLHF.

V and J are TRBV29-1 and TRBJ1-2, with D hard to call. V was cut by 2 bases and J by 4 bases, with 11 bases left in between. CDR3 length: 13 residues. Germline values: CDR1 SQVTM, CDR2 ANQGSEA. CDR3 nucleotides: TGCAGCGTTGAAAAGGGAGCAAGCTATGGCTACACCTTC. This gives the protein CSVEKGASYGYTF.

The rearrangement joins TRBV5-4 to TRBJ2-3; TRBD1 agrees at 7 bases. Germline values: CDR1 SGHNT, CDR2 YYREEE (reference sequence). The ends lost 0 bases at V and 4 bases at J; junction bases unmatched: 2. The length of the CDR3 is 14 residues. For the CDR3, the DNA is TGTGCCAGCAGCTTGGAACAGGGGCCAGATACGCAGTATTTT. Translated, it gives CASSLEQGPDTQYF.

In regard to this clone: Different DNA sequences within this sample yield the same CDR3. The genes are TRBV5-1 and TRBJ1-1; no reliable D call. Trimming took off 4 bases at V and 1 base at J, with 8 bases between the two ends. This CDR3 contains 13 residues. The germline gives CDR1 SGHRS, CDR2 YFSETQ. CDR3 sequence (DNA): TGCGCCAGCAGCCGCAGCGGGAACACTGAAGCTTTCTTT. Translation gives CASSRSGNTEAFF.

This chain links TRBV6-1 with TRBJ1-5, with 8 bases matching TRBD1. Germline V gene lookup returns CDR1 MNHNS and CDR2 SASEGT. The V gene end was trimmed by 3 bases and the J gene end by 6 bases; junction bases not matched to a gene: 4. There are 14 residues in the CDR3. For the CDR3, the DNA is TGTGCCAGCAGTGATTTGACAGGGGTTCAGCCCCAGCATTTT. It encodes CASSDLTGVQPQHF.

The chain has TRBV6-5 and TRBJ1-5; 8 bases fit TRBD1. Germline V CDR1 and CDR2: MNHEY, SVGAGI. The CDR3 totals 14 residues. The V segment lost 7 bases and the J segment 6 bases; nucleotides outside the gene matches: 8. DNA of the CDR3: TGTGCCAGCATGACAGGGGATTTTAGTCAGCCCCAGCATTTT. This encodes CASMTGDFSQPQHF.

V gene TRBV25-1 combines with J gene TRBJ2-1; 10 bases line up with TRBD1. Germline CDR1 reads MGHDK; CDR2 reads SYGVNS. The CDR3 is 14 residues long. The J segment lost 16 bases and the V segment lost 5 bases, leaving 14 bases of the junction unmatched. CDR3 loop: CASSFSGTGDTFFF. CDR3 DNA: TGTGCCAGCAGTTTCTCCGGGACAGGGGATACCTTTTTCTTC.

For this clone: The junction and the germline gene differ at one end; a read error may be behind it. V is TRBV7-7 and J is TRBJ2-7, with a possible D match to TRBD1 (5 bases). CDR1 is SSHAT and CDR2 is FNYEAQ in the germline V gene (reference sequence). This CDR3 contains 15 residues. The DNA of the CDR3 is TGTGCTAGCAGCCCCGACAGCATCGGTTCCTACGAGCAGTACTTC. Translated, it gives CASSPDSIGSYEQYF.

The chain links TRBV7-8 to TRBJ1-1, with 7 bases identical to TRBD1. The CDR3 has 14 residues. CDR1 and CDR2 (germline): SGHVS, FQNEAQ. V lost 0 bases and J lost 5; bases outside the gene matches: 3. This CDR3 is CASSLATGVTEAFF. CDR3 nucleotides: TGTGCCAGCAGCTTAGCTACAGGGGTGACTGAAGCTTTCTTT.

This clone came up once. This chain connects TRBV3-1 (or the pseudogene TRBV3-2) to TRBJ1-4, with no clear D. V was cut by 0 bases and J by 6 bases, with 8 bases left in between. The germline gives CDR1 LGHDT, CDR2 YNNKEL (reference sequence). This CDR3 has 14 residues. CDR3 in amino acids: CASSQDRNHEKLFF. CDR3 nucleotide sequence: TGTGCCAGCAGCCAAGACAGGAACCATGAAAAACTGTTTTTT.

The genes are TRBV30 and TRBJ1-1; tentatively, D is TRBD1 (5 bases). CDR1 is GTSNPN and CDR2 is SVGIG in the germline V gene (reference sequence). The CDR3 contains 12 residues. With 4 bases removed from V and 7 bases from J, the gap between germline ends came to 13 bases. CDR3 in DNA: TGTGCCTGGAAGAGAGTCGGGGGTGAAGCTTTCTTT. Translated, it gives CAWKRVGGEAFF. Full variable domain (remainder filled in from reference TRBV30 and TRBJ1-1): SQTIHQWPATLVQPVGSPLSLECTVEGTSNPNLYWYRQAAGRGLQLLFYSVGIGQISSEVPQNLSASRPQDRQFILSSKKLLLSDSGFYLCAWKRVGGEAFFGQGTRLTVV.

The CDR3 is CASSEARPGSDTQYF. The DNA for the CDR3 is TGTGCCAGCAGTGAAGCGCGGCCGGGTAGCGATACGCAGTATTTT. V is TRBV2 and J is TRBJ2-3; D gene ambiguous. From germline, CDR1 is SNHLY and CDR2 FYNNEI. V lost 0 bases and J lost 6, with 13 bases in between. This CDR3 comprises 15 residues. The full variable domain, completed using reference TRBV2 and TRBJ2-3, is EPEVTQTPSHQVTQMGQEVILRCVPISNHLYFYWYRQILGQKVEFLVSFYNNEISEKSEIFDDQFSVERPDGSNFTLKIRSTKLEDSAMYFCASSEARPGSDTQYFGPGTRLTVL.

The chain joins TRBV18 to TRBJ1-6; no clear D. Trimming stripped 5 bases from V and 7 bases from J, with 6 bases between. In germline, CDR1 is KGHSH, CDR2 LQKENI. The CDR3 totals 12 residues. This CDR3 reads CASSEENSPLHF. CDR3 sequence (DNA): TGTGCCAGCTCAGAAGAGAATTCACCCCTCCACTTT.

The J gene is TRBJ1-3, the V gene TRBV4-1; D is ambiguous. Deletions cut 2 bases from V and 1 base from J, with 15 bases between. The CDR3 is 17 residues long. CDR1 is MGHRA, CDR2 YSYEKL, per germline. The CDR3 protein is CASSQLFLAGSGNTIYF. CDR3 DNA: TGCGCCAGCAGCCAACTGTTTTTAGCTGGGTCTGGAAACACCATATATTTT.

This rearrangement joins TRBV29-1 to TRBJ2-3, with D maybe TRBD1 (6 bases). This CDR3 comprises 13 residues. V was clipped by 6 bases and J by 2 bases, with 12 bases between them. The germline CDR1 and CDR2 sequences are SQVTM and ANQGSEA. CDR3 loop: CSVADRYTDTQYF. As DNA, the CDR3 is TGCAGCGTGGCGGACAGATACACAGATACGCAGTATTTT.

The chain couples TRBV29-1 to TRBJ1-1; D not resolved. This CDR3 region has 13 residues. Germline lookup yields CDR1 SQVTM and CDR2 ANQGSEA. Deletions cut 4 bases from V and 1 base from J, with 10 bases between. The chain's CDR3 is CSVGAMPNTEAFF. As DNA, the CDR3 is TGCAGCGTTGGCGCAATGCCGAACACTGAAGCTTTCTTT.